One and the same sample provided the 19 T cell receptor beta chains below, sequenced in a study of beta chain features in type 1 diabetes. Whole-study findings and limits: Shortening of TCRB CDR3s, moderate but significant, appeared in all four CD4+ subsets of Type 1 diabetes patients.

The antigens of these receptors remain unknown. Expressed TCRB transcripts were sequenced, since all the RNA that had been isolated was reverse transcribed. Assay: immunoSEQ multiplex PCR; the TCRdb copy retains only in-frame clones and omits some. Of under 350,000 clones in the sample, around an eighth were seen once. Sequences were obtained from naive CD4+ T cells from blood. These receptors were taken from a young man with type 1 diabetes.

This clone has just a few counts. The chain combines TRBV30 with TRBJ2-7, with D tentatively TRBD2 (5 bases). Germline V gene sequence: CDR1 GTSNPN, CDR2 SVGIG (reference sequence). This CDR3 contains 14 residues. The V gene lost 5 bases and the J gene lost 6 bases, with 20 bases spanning the gap. The CDR3 sequence: CAWAEVTKGGEQYF. The DNA for the CDR3 is TGTGCCTGGGCGGAGGTCACGAAAGGCGGCGAGCAGTACTTC.

The rearrangement joins TRBV18 to TRBJ1-1; TRBD1 aligns across 7 bases. CDR1 KGHSH and CDR2 LQKENI come from the germline V gene. The length of the CDR3 is 15 residues. V trimming: 3 bases; J trimming: 5 bases; junction bases outside the gene matches: 9. The CDR3 region has the DNA TGTGCCAGCTCACCGGGACAGAGGCTTCGGACTGAAGCTTTCTTT. It translates to CASSPGQRLRTEAFF.

This clone was seen a few times. V gene TRBV28 combines with J gene TRBJ2-1; 10 nucleotides agree with TRBD1. The J segment lost 7 bases and the V segment lost 5 bases, leaving 8 bases of the junction unmatched. The CDR3 totals 15 residues. CDR1 and CDR2 from the germline V gene are MDHEN and SYDVKM. CDR3 loop: CASSPGQGVLNEQFF. The CDR3 nucleotides are TGTGCCAGCAGTCCAGGACAGGGGGTCTTGAATGAGCAGTTCTTC. Supplemented by reference TRBV28 and TRBJ2-1, the full variable domain reads DVKVTQSSRYLVKRTGEKVFLECVQDMDHENMFWYRQDPGLGLRLIYFSYDVKMKEKGDIPEGYSVSREKKERFSLILESASTNQTSMYLCASSPGQGVLNEQFFGPGTRLTVL.

This clone came up a few times. The chain joins TRBV4-2 to TRBJ2-1; TRBD2 matches 11 bases. CDR1 is LGHNA and CDR2 is YNFKEQ in the germline V gene. The CDR3 totals 16 residues. V was clipped by 3 bases and J by 8 bases; unmatched bases: 9. The CDR3 DNA follows: TGTGCCAGCAGCCATTTCGGACTAGCGGGCTTGTATGAGCAGTTCTTC. Its translation: CASSHFGLAGLYEQFF.

This clone was seen more than once but under ten times. The chain recombines TRBV2 with TRBJ2-5, with D possibly being TRBD2 (6 bases). The ends were cut back, 5 bases at V and 4 bases at J, with 14 bases in the middle. Looked up from germline, CDR1 is SNHLY and CDR2 is FYNNEI. The CDR3 contains 14 residues. DNA for the CDR3: TGTGCCAGCAGTACGGGACTTTCCTCAGAGACCCAGTACTTC. It is translated as CASSTGLSSETQYF.

This clone was observed a few times. The genes are TRBV28 and TRBJ2-7; no definite D call. The V end lost 3 bases, the J end lost 7 bases, and 10 bases lay between the germline ends. Per the germline V gene, CDR1 is MDHEN and CDR2 is SYDVKM. The CDR3 is made up of 12 amino acids. The CDR3 here is CASSLVQVEQYF. As DNA, the CDR3 is TGTGCCAGCAGTTTGGTTCAGGTTGAGCAGTACTTC.

This clone occurred a few times. V gene TRBV5-1 combines with J gene TRBJ2-1; a possible D gene is TRBD2 (6 bases). Germline lookup yields CDR1 SGHRS and CDR2 YFSETQ. This CDR3 is built from 16 residues. V lost 0 bases and J 5 bases, leaving 15 bases between the germline ends. The CDR3 nucleotides read TGCGCCAGCAGCTTGGTTCGCGGGACCCGGAACAATGAGCAGTTCTTC. This sequence encodes CASSLVRGTRNNEQFF.

This CDR3 is CASSLRNTEAFF. CDR3 nucleotide sequence: TGTGCCAGCAGCCTGAGGAACACTGAAGCTTTCTTT. This chain connects TRBV6-6 to TRBJ1-1; the D is unclear. The CDR3 spans 12 residues. Germline V gene sequence: CDR1 MNHNY, CDR2 SVGAGI (reference sequence). Trimming cost V 6 bases and J 1 base, with 6 bases left between them.

Only a few counts were recorded for this clone. The chain is built from TRBV9 and TRBJ2-1; TRBD1 matches 9 bases. Germline V lookup: CDR1 SGDLS, CDR2 YYNGEE. V gave up 4 bases and J gave up 5 bases; unmatched junction bases: 7. This CDR3 has 15 residues. The CDR3 DNA follows: TGTGCCAGCAGCCCCGGGGACAGGGACCACAATGAGCAGTTCTTC. This sequence encodes CASSPGDRDHNEQFF.

V and J are TRBV7-9 and TRBJ2-7, with a possible D match to TRBD2 (6 bases). This CDR3 region has 14 residues. The ends were cut back, 7 bases at V and 1 base at J, with 14 bases in the middle. CDR1 SEHNR and CDR2 FQNEAQ come from the germline V gene (reference sequence). The CDR3 DNA reads TGTGCCAGCACTCCGATGCGGGGATCCTACGAGCAGTACTTC. This gives the protein CASTPMRGSYEQYF.

This chain links TRBV29-1 with TRBJ2-1; 7 positions agree with TRBD2. Trimming took 5 bases from V and 2 from J; bases not matched to a gene: 9. The germline V gene has CDR1 SQVTM and CDR2 ANQGSEA. This CDR3 has 15 amino acids. The CDR3 region has the DNA TGCAGCGTTCGTTGGCGCGCGGGAGCCTACAATGAGCAGTTCTTC. It yields the protein CSVRWRAGAYNEQFF.

Only a few counts were recorded for this clone. The sample has other DNA sequences that encode this CDR3 too. The DNA of the CDR3 is TGTGCCAGCAGTTCTGTGAACACTGAAGCTTTCTTT. It encodes CASSSVNTEAFF. J is TRBJ1-1 and V is TRBV28; unclear D gene. Germline loops: CDR1 MDHEN, CDR2 SYDVKM. This CDR3 contains 12 residues. Trimming stripped 4 bases from V and 0 bases from J, with 3 bases between.

This clone was observed a few times. The V gene is TRBV2, the J gene TRBJ2-5, with D possibly matching TRBD2 (6 bases). V lost 11 bases and J lost 5, with 18 bases in between. This CDR3 is 13 amino acids long. Germline CDR1 is SNHLY and CDR2 is FYNNEI. DNA of the CDR3: TGTGCCTTCCGCGGAGGGGATGAGGAGACCCAGTACTTC. Translated, it gives CAFRGGDEETQYF.

This chain joins TRBV25-1 and TRBJ2-7; D is unresolved. The CDR3 sequence is 11 residues long. The V gene lost 3 bases and the J gene lost 4 bases, with 4 bases spanning the gap. Per germline, CDR1 MGHDK and CDR2 SYGVNS. CDR3 sequence (DNA): TGTGCCAGCAGTGACAGGTACGAGCAGTACTTC. This gives the protein CASSDRYEQYF.

The chain has TRBV11-2 and TRBJ1-5; 7 bases align to TRBD1. The germline CDR1 and CDR2 sequences are SGHAT and FQNNGV. The V segment lost 4 bases and the J segment 7 bases; nucleotides outside the gene matches: 4. The CDR3 length is 13 residues. The CDR3 DNA reads TGTGCCAGCAGCTCGCAGGGGGACCAGCCCCAGCATTTT. It encodes CASSSQGDQPQHF. The full variable domain, with the rest looked up from reference TRBV11-2 and TRBJ1-5, is EAGVAQSPRYKIIEKRQSVAFWCNPISGHATLYWYQQILGQGPKLLIQFQNNGVVDDSQLPKDRFSAERLKGVDSTLKIQPAKLEDSAVYLCASSSQGDQPQHFGDGTRLSIL.

The CDR3 sequence is CASSSRQSLEQYF. The CDR3 region has the DNA TGTGCCAGCAGTTCCCGACAGTCGCTCGAGCAGTACTTC. The rearrangement joins TRBV27 to TRBJ2-7; the D gene is possibly TRBD1 (5 bases). In germline, CDR1 is MNHEY, CDR2 SMNVEV (reference sequence). The V and J ends lost 4 bases and 6 bases respectively, with 13 bases between them. The CDR3 is made up of 13 amino acids.

This chain uses TRBV9 with TRBJ2-1, with 7 nucleotides matching TRBD2. The CDR3 is made up of 17 amino acids. The V and J ends lost 2 bases and 0 bases, in that order; junction bases with no gene match: 8. Germline V gives CDR1 SGDLS, CDR2 YYNGEE. This CDR3 reads CASSVSLGRPSYNEQFF. The DNA for the CDR3 is TGTGCCAGCAGCGTCAGCCTCGGGAGGCCCTCCTACAATGAGCAGTTCTTC.

The chain uses TRBV15 and TRBJ1-4, with D tentatively TRBD1 (5 bases). Trimming cost V 0 bases and J 0 bases, with 8 bases left between them. CDR1 is LNHNV, CDR2 YYDKDF, per germline (reference sequence). This CDR3 is built from 16 residues. The CDR3 bases are TGTGCCACCAGCAGAGAGCCGGGGGCAACTAATGAAAAACTGTTTTTT. It is translated as CATSREPGATNEKLFF.

This clone appeared a few times. The chain has TRBV5-4 and TRBJ2-3; TRBD2 matches at 12 bases. This CDR3 is built from 16 residues. Germline V lookup: CDR1 SGHNT, CDR2 YYREEE (reference sequence). Germline trimming cut 1 base from V and 4 bases from J; bases unmatched to any gene: 4. CDR3 in DNA: TGTGCCAGCAGCTTGACCCTAGCGGGAGGGGCAGATACGCAGTATTTT. Protein product: CASSLTLAGGADTQYF.